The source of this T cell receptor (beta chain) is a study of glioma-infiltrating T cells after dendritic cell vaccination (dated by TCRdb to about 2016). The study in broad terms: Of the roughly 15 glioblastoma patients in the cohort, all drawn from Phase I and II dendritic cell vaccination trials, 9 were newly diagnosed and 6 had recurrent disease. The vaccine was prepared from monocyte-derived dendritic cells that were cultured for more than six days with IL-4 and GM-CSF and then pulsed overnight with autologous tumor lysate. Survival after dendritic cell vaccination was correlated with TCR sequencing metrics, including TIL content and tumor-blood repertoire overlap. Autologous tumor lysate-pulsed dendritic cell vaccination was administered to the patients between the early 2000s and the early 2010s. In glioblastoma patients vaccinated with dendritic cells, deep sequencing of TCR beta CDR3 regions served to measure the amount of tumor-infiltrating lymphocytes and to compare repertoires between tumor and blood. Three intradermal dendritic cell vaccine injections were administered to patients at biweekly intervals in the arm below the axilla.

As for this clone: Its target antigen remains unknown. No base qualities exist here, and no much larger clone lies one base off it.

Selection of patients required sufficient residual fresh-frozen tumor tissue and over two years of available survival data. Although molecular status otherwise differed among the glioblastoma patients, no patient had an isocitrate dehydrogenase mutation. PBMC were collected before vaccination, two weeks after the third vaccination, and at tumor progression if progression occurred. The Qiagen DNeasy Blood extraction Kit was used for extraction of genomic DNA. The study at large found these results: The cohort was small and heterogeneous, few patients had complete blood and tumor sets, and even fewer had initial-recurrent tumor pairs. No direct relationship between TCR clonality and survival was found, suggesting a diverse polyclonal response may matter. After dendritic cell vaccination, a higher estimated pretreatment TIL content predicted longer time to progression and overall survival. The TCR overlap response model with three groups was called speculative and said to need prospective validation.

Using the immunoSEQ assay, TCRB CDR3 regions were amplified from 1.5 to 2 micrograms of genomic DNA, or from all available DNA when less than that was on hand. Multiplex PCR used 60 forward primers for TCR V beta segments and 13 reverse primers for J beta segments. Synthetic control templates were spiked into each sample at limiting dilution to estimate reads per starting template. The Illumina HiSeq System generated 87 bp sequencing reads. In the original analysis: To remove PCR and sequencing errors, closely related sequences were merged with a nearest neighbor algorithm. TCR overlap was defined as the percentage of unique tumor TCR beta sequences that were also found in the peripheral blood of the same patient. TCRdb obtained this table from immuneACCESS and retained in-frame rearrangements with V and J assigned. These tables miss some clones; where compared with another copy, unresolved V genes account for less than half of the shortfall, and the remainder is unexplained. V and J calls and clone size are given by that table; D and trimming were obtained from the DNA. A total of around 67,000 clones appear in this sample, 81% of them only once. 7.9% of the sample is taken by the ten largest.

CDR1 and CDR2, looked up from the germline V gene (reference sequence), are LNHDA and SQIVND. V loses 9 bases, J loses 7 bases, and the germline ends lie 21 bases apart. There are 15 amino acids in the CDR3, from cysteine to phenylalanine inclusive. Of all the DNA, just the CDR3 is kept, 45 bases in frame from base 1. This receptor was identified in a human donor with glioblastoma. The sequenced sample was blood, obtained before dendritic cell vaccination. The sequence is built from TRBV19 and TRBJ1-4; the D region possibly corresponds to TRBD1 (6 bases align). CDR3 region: CASRNRVPRPEKLFF. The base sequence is TGTGCCAGCCGAAACAGGGTCCCTCGACCTGAAAAACTGTTTTTT.